The following is a T cell receptor (beta chain) sequence with its context. The antigen is undetermined. There were healthy Caucasian individuals from Russia, aged about 6 to 90, serving as donors. The sample, 9 to 10 milliliters of peripheral blood, was drawn from each donor. Germline lookup yields CDR1 SGHRS and CDR2 YFSETQ. V lost 0 bases, J lost 7 bases, and 12 bases stayed unmatched. The CDR3 is 16 amino acids. This sample was included in a study of blood T cells in healthy people across ages. Study-level findings and limits: Versus aged donors, long-lived donors had higher diversity and more naive CD4+ cells. Age showed a roughly linear inverse relationship with TCR beta diversity per million T cells.

Next came a second PCR, run for about 7 to 12 cycles, which used a sample-barcoded 5' primer along with a J-beta primer mix. MiXCR, applied by TCRdb to the 5' RACE reads, yields one record per CDR3 protein. Among 500,000 to 600,000 distinct CDR3 sequences listed, 27% were seen once. The sequenced sample was blood. This TCR came from a woman in her 70s in good health. The rearrangement links TRBV5-1 to TRBJ2-7; 8 bases fit TRBD1. The CDR3 nucleotides read TGCGCCAGCAGCTTGGAGCCCGGACAGGGTTTAAGTGAGCAGTACTTC. This encodes CASSLEPGQGLSEQYF.